The present T cell receptor beta chain was sequenced within a study of early T cells in non-severe SARS-CoV-2 infection. Study outcomes and limitations: The VDJdb matching leaned toward anti-spike CD8 responses and overlooked private and CD4 specificities.

This clonotype was recorded many times. Antigen specificity is unknown. Separate cDNA molecules each had unique molecular identifiers attached to them. TCRdb called the 5' RACE reads again in MiXCR, with one record for every CDR3 protein. The sample carries 15,000 to 20,000 distinct CDR3 sequences, more than 4.5% recorded once. The CDR3 extends over 17 amino acids. V shed 5 bases and J shed 2 bases, with 16 bases lying between them. CDR1 and CDR2 (germline): SGHTA, FQGTGA. This TCR derives from an adult who was a healthcare worker with PCR-confirmed SARS-CoV-2 infection or an uninfected control (not recorded which). The rearrangement links TRBV7-3 to TRBJ2-6; maybe TRBD1 (6 bases). Sequencing was done on a sample of whole blood. The chain's CDR3 is CASSPQGMSTGANVLTF. The DNA of the CDR3 is TGTGCCAGCAGCCCACAGGGTATGAGCACTGGGGCCAACGTCCTGACTTTC.